The entry that follows covers one T cell receptor (beta chain) sequence. In the PCR, 60 Vbeta and 13 Jbeta primers were used. Source study methods: There were tens of millions of unique TCR beta chains by a later count, and about 12 million of them were shared. Sequenced by immunoSEQ multiplex PCR; TCRdb stores in-frame clones only, minus some. D and trimming were read from the DNA, whereas the V and J calls and clone size are those reported in that table. The table lists some 150,000 clones, roughly 80% of them singletons. CDR1 SGDLS and CDR2 YYNGEE come from the germline V gene. This CDR3 region has 16 residues. After removal of 0 bases from V and 8 bases from J, the junction contained 9 bases not matched to a gene. These data come from a study of cytomegalovirus exposure and HLA in healthy donors.

The receptor was derived from a boy aged 2-15 years in good health and CMV-seronegative. The material sequenced was PBMCs. The V gene is TRBV9, the J gene TRBJ2-1, with 9 bases that match TRBD2. In DNA, the CDR3 is TGTGCCAGCAGCGTAGATCAGGCGGGAGGGATCTATGAGCAGTTCTTC. This gives the protein CASSVDQAGGIYEQFF.